This is a list of T cell receptor beta chains from one sample in a study of CD8+ T cells in alopecia areata. Assay: immunoSEQ multiplex PCR; the TCRdb copy retains only in-frame clones and omits some. The profile shows 200,000 to 250,000 clones, around 66% of them singletons. Sequenced material: CD4+ T cells sorted from blood, taken around week 44, from a patient treated with tofacitinib. These receptors originate from a human donor with alopecia areata. Each CDR3 is given with its conserved first and last residue.

V gene | CDR3 protein
TRBV14 | CASSQDGGSHQETQYF
TRBV19 | CASSPKLQGYYTF
TRBV7-9 | CASSLEEGYTF
TRBV19 | CASSYPGSGNQPQHF
TRBV6-5 | CASSYGRIQYF
TRBV5-4 | CASSLGPYTDTQYF
TRBV25-1 | CATRGLGFTGELFF
TRBV29-1 | CSVFTDRASTYEQYF
TRBV7-3 | CASSLQGGTQYF
TRBV2 | CASSHTTGNTGELFF
TRBV4-1 | CASSLDVGGYTF
TRBV2 | CASNELQGFGTDTQYF
TRBV10-3 | CAISGTGRNYGYTF
TRBV4-3 | CASSHDYSYEQYF
TRBV5-1 | CASSLAGSMEGTEAFF